This T cell receptor beta chain emerged from a study of T cell changes during pregnancy in multiple sclerosis. V was clipped by 2 bases and J by 5 bases, with 11 bases between them. The CDR3 runs to 14 residues. The germline V gene encodes CDR1 SGHTA and CDR2 FQGNSA. Measured with immunoSEQ multiplex PCR; TCRdb has only the in-frame clones, and not every one. The sample has some 70,000 clones, about 90% seen once; the top ten hold 0.65% to 0.9%. This clone was detected a few times. This sample comprised peripheral blood, obtained in the second trimester of pregnancy. The genes are TRBV7-2 and TRBJ2-3; maybe TRBD1 (6 bases). The source of this sequence is a female donor with multiple sclerosis, enrolled in a pregnancy study. The CDR3 loop reads CASSLSWGQDTQYF. DNA for the CDR3: TGTGCCAGCAGCTTATCTTGGGGACAAGATACGCAGTATTTT.